This passage covers 20 T cell receptor beta chains from one sample sequenced in a study of Graves' ophthalmopathy and Graves' hyperthyroidism. RNA transcripts provided the template for amplifying TCR beta CDR3 regions. Following a first-round RT-PCR that used HTBI primers, a second-round multiplex PCR was carried out. Using its own MiXCR run on the multiplex PCR reads, TCRdb lists one record per CDR3 protein. The sample has 200,000 to 250,000 distinct CDR3 sequences, around a fifth seen once. Sequences were obtained from peripheral blood. The origin of the receptors is a woman in her forties or fifties with Graves' ophthalmopathy.

The table lists this clonotype with many counts. The V call is TRBV3-1, the J call TRBJ1-6; D unclear. Germline lookup yields CDR1 LGHDT and CDR2 YNNKEL (reference sequence). The germline V and J ends were trimmed by 4 bases and 7 bases, with 8 bases remaining between them. The CDR3 is 13 residues long. CDR3 protein: CASSLTPNSPLHF. As DNA, the CDR3 is TGTGCCAGCAGCCTCACGCCCAATTCACCCCTCCACTTT.

This clonotype appeared many times. The V call is TRBV20-1, the J call TRBJ1-2; D not resolved. Trimming took off 4 bases at V and 4 bases at J, with 13 bases between the two ends. In germline, CDR1 is DFQATT, CDR2 SNEGSKA (reference sequence). The CDR3 covers 13 residues. CDR3 DNA: TGCAGTGCTACGTTGGGGTGGAGCTATGGCTACACCTTC. This encodes CSATLGWSYGYTF.

This clonotype appeared many times. The chain couples TRBV12-3 or TRBV12-4 to TRBJ2-7; 8 positions agree with TRBD2. V was pared by 7 bases and J by 4 bases, with 15 bases of the junction left unmatched. The CDR3 totals 16 residues. In DNA form, the CDR3 reads TGTGCCAGCAACTTCCAAGAGGTAGCGGGAATTTACGAGCAGTACTTC. Protein sequence: CASNFQEVAGIYEQYF.

At least ten counts were recorded for this clonotype. This chain uses TRBV28 with TRBJ2-7; TRBD1 matches 8 bases. The CDR3 is 15 residues long. The V gene's germline CDR1 is MDHEN and CDR2 SYDVKM. J was trimmed by 3 bases and V by 6 bases; bases with no gene match: 10. In DNA form, the CDR3 reads TGTGCCAGCAGCCAGCCACCGGGACAGGACTACGAGCAGTACTTC. This sequence encodes CASSQPPGQDYEQYF.

This chain connects TRBV28 to TRBJ2-7; 11 bases fit TRBD1. Per the germline V gene, CDR1 is MDHEN and CDR2 is SYDVKM. The CDR3 runs 15 residues. The J segment lost 3 bases and the V segment lost 5 bases, leaving 6 bases of the junction unmatched. In DNA, the CDR3 is TGTGCCAGCAGTCTCTCCGGGACAGGGGGCTACGAGCAGTACTTC. Amino acids: CASSLSGTGGYEQYF.

This clonotype was seen ten or more times. This sequence joins TRBV12-3 or TRBV12-4 and TRBJ2-5; 11 bases agree with TRBD2. This CDR3 contains 14 residues. J lost 6 bases, V lost 3 bases, and 3 bases had no gene match. The CDR3: CASSFTSGSKTQYF. CDR3 sequence (DNA): TGTGCCAGCAGTTTTACTAGCGGGAGCAAGACCCAGTACTTC.

This clonotype was seen at least ten times. The V gene is TRBV6-1, the J gene TRBJ1-1; no firm D call. This CDR3 contains 12 residues. V was pared by 6 bases and J by 4 bases, with 9 bases between. Germline lookup yields CDR1 MNHNS and CDR2 SASEGT. The DNA for the CDR3 is TGTGCCAGCAGCACCGAACTCACTGAAGCTTTCTTT. It is translated as CASSTELTEAFF.

This clonotype was detected many times. The chain employs TRBV6-1 and TRBJ1-5; the D gene is possibly TRBD1 (6 bases). The CDR3 has 15 amino acids. Germline CDR1 MNHNS, CDR2 SASEGT. V was pared by 3 bases and J by 1 base, with 10 bases between. CDR3 DNA sequence: TGTGCCAGCAGTGAGGTACAGGGAAGCAATCAGCCCCAGCATTTT. This sequence encodes CASSEVQGSNQPQHF.

The chain carries TRBV20-1 and TRBJ1-1; no clear D gene. The V end lost 7 bases, the J end lost 3 bases, and 15 bases lay between the germline ends. Germline CDR1 is DFQATT and CDR2 is SNEGSKA (reference sequence). The CDR3 runs to 13 residues. In DNA, the CDR3 is TGCAGTGTTCAAGGGTGGTGGGACACTGAAGCTTTCTTT. This sequence encodes CSVQGWWDTEAFF.

In this sample, this clonotype turned up many times. This chain connects TRBV12-3 or TRBV12-4 to TRBJ2-2; TRBD1 matches 8 bases. The CDR3 consists of 15 residues. J gave up 2 bases and V 8 bases, and 7 bases lay outside the gene matches. For the CDR3, the DNA is TGTGCCAGCGCTGGGGCAGGGGGCAACACCGGGGAGCTGTTTTTT. It translates to CASAGAGGNTGELFF.

CDR3: CASSIRTGELFF. The CDR3 DNA follows: TGTGCCAGTAGTATCCGAACCGGGGAGCTGTTTTTT. The rearrangement links TRBV19 to TRBJ2-2; D ambiguous. The ends were cut back, 3 bases at V and 5 bases at J, with 4 bases in the middle. CDR1 is LNHDA and CDR2 is SQIVND in the germline V gene (reference sequence). CDR3 length equals 12 residues.

Ten or more counts support this clonotype. The chain links TRBV12-3 or TRBV12-4 to TRBJ1-1; 9 nucleotides line up with TRBD1. The CDR3 sequence is 16 residues long. With V trimmed by 6 bases and J by 4 bases, 12 bases remained unmatched. The CDR3 is CASRFPGQGGGTEAFF. CDR3 coding DNA: TGTGCCAGCAGATTCCCGGGACAGGGAGGGGGCACTGAAGCTTTCTTT.

V and J are TRBV6-1 and TRBJ1-5; D is possibly TRBD1 (5 bases). CDR1 and CDR2 (germline): MNHNS, SASEGT. The length of the CDR3 is 15 residues. V was shortened by 7 bases and J by 2 bases, with 15 bases between the two germline ends. CDR3 DNA: TGTGCCAGCACCAATTGGGGGGGTGGCAATCAGCCCCAGCATTTT. Protein sequence: CASTNWGGGNQPQHF.

The chain has TRBV6-1 and TRBJ1-5; 8 bases agree with TRBD1. Germline V lookup: CDR1 MNHNS, CDR2 SASEGT. The length of the CDR3 is 15 residues. V dropped 3 bases and J dropped 4; count of bases not matched to a gene: 5. The CDR3 region has the DNA TGTGCCAGCAGTGACGACAGGGGCTTAAATCAGCCCCAGCATTTT. Protein: CASSDDRGLNQPQHF.

V and J are TRBV7-9 and TRBJ1-2, with TRBD1 as a possible D gene (5 bases). The CDR3 runs to 15 residues. CDR1 and CDR2 (germline): SEHNR, FQNEAQ (reference sequence). Trimming removed 2 bases from V and 8 bases from J, with 18 bases in between. The DNA of the CDR3 is TGTGCCAGCAGCTTATCCGGACAAACCTACGTCGGCTACACCTTC. Residues: CASSLSGQTYVGYTF.

The V and J genes are TRBV28 and TRBJ2-2; the D is unclear. V was clipped by 5 bases and J by 1 base, with 14 bases between them. Germline CDR1 MDHEN, CDR2 SYDVKM. The CDR3 length is 16 residues. The CDR3 loop reads CASSPVRTGNTGELFF. Written as DNA, the CDR3 is TGTGCCAGCAGTCCTGTTCGGACGGGGAACACCGGGGAGCTGTTTTTT.

This clonotype came up many times. The chain is built from TRBV12-3 or TRBV12-4 and TRBJ1-5; D is unresolved. This CDR3 region has 12 residues. Trimming took 1 base from V and 7 from J, leaving 5 bases between them. The DNA of the CDR3 is TGTGCCAGCAGTTTAGTGGGACAGCCCCAGCATTTT. Amino acids: CASSLVGQPQHF.

Many counts were recorded for this clonotype. This chain joins TRBV29-1 and TRBJ2-7; 8 nucleotides align to TRBD1. V trimming: 7 bases; J trimming: 1 base; junction bases outside the gene matches: 6. Per the germline V gene, CDR1 is SQVTM and CDR2 is ANQGSEA. The CDR3 totals 13 residues. This chain's CDR3 is CSGGQGLSYEQYF. The CDR3 DNA reads as TGCAGCGGAGGACAGGGATTATCCTACGAGCAGTACTTC.

This clonotype appeared many times. This chain links TRBV7-9 with TRBJ1-2; 9 positions match TRBD1. The germline CDR1 and CDR2 sequences are SEHNR and FQNEAQ (reference sequence). The CDR3 consists of 14 residues. V lost 7 bases, J lost 7 bases, and 10 bases stayed unmatched. CDR3 in amino acids: CASTKGQGSFGYTF. The DNA for the CDR3 is TGTGCCAGCACCAAGGGACAGGGCAGCTTTGGCTACACCTTC. Complete variable domain (other parts from reference TRBV7-9 and TRBJ1-2): DTGVSQNPRHKITKRGQNVTFRCDPISEHNRLYWYRQTLGQGPEFLTYFQNEAQLEKSRLLSDRFSAERPKGSFSTLEIQRTEQGDSAMYLCASTKGQGSFGYTFGSGTRLTVV.

The chain carries TRBV28 and TRBJ2-7, with 11 bases aligning to TRBD2. Per germline, CDR1 MDHEN and CDR2 SYDVKM. The V gene end was trimmed by 5 bases and the J gene end by 3 bases; junction bases not matched to a gene: 9. The CDR3 extends over 16 amino acids. CDR3 loop: CASSTSGRSPIYEQYF. For the CDR3, the DNA is TGTGCCAGCAGTACTAGCGGGAGAAGCCCAATCTACGAGCAGTACTTC.